The TCR beta chain described here comes from a study of T cell responses to AZD1222 COVID-19 vaccine. Whole-study results and caveats: Among AZD1222 vaccinees, only six or seven were seropositive at baseline. Among the donors, most were white British and more were female, and clonal diversity was possibly underestimated.

As for this clone: The target antigen is unknown.

This table comes from immunoSEQ multiplex PCR, and its TCRdb copy is limited to in-frame clones, with some not included. Of some 140,000 clones listed, roughly 80% are singletons. This CDR3 spans 14 amino acids. CDR1 and CDR2 (germline): MNHEY, SMNVEV (reference sequence). Unmatched junction bases numbered 2, after V lost 3 bases and J lost 7 bases. The chain joins TRBV27 to TRBJ1-6, with 8 bases that match TRBD1. The TCR sequence derives from an adult in good health. Sequenced here: peripheral blood, sampled on day 0 of AZD1222 vaccination. The CDR3 spells CASSLGQENSPLHF. In DNA, the CDR3 is TGTGCCAGCAGTTTGGGACAGGAAAATTCACCCCTCCACTTT.